These T cell receptor beta chains were read from a single sample in a study of Ad26.COV2.S vaccination and SARS-CoV-2 variants. Only in-frame clones appear in the TCRdb table, and some are missing; sequencing was by immunoSEQ multiplex PCR. The data show roughly 390,000 clones, around nine tenths seen once. The input for sequencing was peripheral blood, taken in a trial of Ad26.COV2.S vaccine versus placebo. The source is a person aged 18-65 years who received the Ad26.COV2.S COVID-19 vaccine or a placebo. Each CDR3 is given with its conserved first and last residue. Each record gives: V gene, J gene, D gene, CDR3 length, clone size, CDR3 protein, CDR3 DNA. D genes are given only for firm matches. The size field is filled for only some rows; it gives once, few, many or a size class.

v_call: TRBV15; j_call: TRBJ1-5; d_call: .; cdr3_length: 16; clone_size: .; cdr3_aa: CATSRERVGGGQPQHF; cdr3_nt: TGTGCCACCAGCAGAGAACGGGTTGGGGGCGGCCAGCCCCAGCATTTT
v_call: TRBV18; j_call: TRBJ1-6; d_call: .; cdr3_length: 13; clone_size: .; cdr3_aa: CASSPLDNSPLHF; cdr3_nt: TGTGCCAGCTCACCACTAGACAATTCACCCCTCCACTTT
v_call: TRBV7-9; j_call: TRBJ2-7; d_call: .; cdr3_length: 13; clone_size: .; cdr3_aa: CASSFWGSYEQYF; cdr3_nt: TGTGCCAGCAGCTTCTGGGGTTCCTACGAGCAGTACTTC
v_call: TRBV6-5; j_call: TRBJ1-2; d_call: .; cdr3_length: 11; clone_size: .; cdr3_aa: CASRGRQGYTF; cdr3_nt: TGTGCCAGCAGGGGGCGTCAAGGCTACACCTTC
v_call: TRBV5-5; j_call: TRBJ2-6; d_call: .; cdr3_length: 13; clone_size: .; cdr3_aa: CASHRLGANVLTF; cdr3_nt: TGTGCCAGTCACCGGCTTGGGGCCAACGTCCTGACTTTC
v_call: TRBV11-2; j_call: TRBJ2-5; d_call: .; cdr3_length: 14; clone_size: .; cdr3_aa: CASSLVPGQETQYF; cdr3_nt: TGTGCCAGCAGCTTAGTTCCGGGGCAAGAGACCCAGTACTTC
v_call: TRBV4-1; j_call: TRBJ2-3; d_call: TRBD2; cdr3_length: 16; clone_size: once; cdr3_aa: CASSLVRRGGADTQYF; cdr3_nt: TGCGCCAGCAGCCTCGTGCGGCGGGGGGGGGCAGATACGCAGTATTTT
v_call: TRBV6-5; j_call: TRBJ2-3; d_call: TRBD2; cdr3_length: 15; clone_size: once; cdr3_aa: CASKASGGPPDTQYF; cdr3_nt: TGTGCCAGCAAGGCTAGCGGGGGCCCCCCAGATACGCAGTATTTT
v_call: TRBV24-1; j_call: TRBJ2-5; d_call: .; cdr3_length: 13; clone_size: once; cdr3_aa: CATSENSGETQYF; cdr3_nt: TGTGCCACCAGTGAAAACAGTGGAGAGACCCAGTACTTC
v_call: TRBV5-1; j_call: TRBJ2-7; d_call: .; cdr3_length: 14; clone_size: .; cdr3_aa: CASRLMEGAYEQYF; cdr3_nt: TGCGCCAGCCGGTTAATGGAGGGGGCCTACGAGCAGTACTTC
v_call: TRBV21-1; j_call: TRBJ2-1; d_call: .; cdr3_length: 15; clone_size: .; cdr3_aa: CASSGGGTGDNEQFF; cdr3_nt: TGTGCCAGCAGCGGAGGGGGGACAGGGGACAATGAGCAGTTCTTC
v_call: TRBV12-3/TRBV12-4; j_call: TRBJ2-5; d_call: .; cdr3_length: 11; clone_size: once; cdr3_aa: CASSSFETQYF; cdr3_nt: TGTGCCAGCTCCAGTTTTGAGACCCAGTACTTC
v_call: TRBV6-5; j_call: TRBJ1-2; d_call: .; cdr3_length: 14; clone_size: .; cdr3_aa: CASRFLGFNYGYTF; cdr3_nt: TGTGCCAGCAGGTTTTTGGGGTTTAACTATGGCTACACCTTC